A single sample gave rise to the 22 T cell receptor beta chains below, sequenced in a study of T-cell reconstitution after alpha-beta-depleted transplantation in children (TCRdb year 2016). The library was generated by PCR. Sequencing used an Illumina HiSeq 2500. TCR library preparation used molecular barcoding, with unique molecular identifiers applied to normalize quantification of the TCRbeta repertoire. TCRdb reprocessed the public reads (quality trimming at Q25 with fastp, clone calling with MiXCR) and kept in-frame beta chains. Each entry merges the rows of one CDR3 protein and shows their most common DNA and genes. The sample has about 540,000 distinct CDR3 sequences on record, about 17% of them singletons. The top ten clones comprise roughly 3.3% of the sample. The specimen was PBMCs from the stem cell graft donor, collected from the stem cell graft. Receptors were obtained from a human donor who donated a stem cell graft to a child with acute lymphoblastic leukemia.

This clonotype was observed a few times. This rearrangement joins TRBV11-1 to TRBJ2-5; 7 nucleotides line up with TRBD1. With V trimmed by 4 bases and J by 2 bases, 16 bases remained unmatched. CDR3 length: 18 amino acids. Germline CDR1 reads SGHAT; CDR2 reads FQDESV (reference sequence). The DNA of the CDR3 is TGTGCCAGCAGCTACATCAAAATAGGGCAGGGGGTTCAAGAGACCCAGTACTTC. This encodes CASSYIKIGQGVQETQYF. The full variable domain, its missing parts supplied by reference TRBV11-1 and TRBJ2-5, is EAEVAQSPRYKITEKSQAVAFWCDPISGHATLYWYRQILGQGPELLVQFQDESVVDDSQLPKDRFSAERLKGVDSTLKIQPAELGDSAMYLCASSYIKIGQGVQETQYFGPGTRLLVL.

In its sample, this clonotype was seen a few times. The CDR3 here is CATRGVGLADSRNEQFF. In DNA, the CDR3 is TGCGCCACCAGAGGAGTGGGACTAGCGGACAGCAGAAATGAGCAGTTCTTC. V is TRBV5-1 and J is TRBJ2-1; TRBD2 agrees at 11 bases. CDR1 and CDR2 (germline): SGHRS, YFSETQ. CDR3 size: 17 residues. The J segment lost 7 bases and the V segment lost 9 bases, leaving 18 bases of the junction unmatched.

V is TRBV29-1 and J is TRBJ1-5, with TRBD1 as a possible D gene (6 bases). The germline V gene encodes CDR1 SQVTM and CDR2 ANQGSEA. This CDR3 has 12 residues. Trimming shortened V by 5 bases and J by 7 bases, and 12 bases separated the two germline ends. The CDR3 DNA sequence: TGCAGCGTTTCACAGGGCTCCCAGCCCCAGCATTTT. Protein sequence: CSVSQGSQPQHF.

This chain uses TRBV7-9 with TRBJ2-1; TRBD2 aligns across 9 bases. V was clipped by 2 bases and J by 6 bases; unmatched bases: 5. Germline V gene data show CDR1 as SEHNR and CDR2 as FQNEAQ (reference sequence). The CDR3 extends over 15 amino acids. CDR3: CASSLRREGFNEQFF. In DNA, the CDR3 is TGTGCCAGCAGCTTAAGGCGGGAGGGATTCAATGAGCAGTTCTTC. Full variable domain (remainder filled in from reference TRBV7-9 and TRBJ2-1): DTGVSQNPRHKITKRGQNVTFRCDPISEHNRLYWYRQTLGQGPEFLTYFQNEAQLEKSRLLSDRFSAERPKGSFSTLEIQRTEQGDSAMYLCASSLRREGFNEQFFGPGTRLTVL.

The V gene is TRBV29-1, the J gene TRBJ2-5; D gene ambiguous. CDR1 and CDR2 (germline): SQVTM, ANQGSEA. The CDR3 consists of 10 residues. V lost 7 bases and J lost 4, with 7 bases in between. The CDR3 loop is CSATVETQYF. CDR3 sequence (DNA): TGCAGCGCCACCGTAGAGACCCAGTACTTC.

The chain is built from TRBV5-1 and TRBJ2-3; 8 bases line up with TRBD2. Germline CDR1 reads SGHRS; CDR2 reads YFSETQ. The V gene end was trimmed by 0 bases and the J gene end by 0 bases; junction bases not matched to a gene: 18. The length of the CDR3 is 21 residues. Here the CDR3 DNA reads TGCGCCAGCAGCTTGGTGCCGCGCGGGGGGCGATATACGCCAAGCACAGATACGCAGTATTTT. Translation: CASSLVPRGGRYTPSTDTQYF.

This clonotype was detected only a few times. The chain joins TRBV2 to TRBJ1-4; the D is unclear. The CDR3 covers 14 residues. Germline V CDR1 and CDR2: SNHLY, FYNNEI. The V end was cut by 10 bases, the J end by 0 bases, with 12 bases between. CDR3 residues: CATRRLTTNEKLFF. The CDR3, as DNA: TGTGCCACCAGACGACTGACAACTAATGAAAAACTGTTTTTT.

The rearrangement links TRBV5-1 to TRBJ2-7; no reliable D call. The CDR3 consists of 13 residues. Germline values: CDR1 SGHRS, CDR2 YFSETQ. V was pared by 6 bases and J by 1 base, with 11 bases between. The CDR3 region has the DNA TGCGCCAGCACCCCGGAAGAATCCTACGAGCAGTACTTC. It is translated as CASTPEESYEQYF.

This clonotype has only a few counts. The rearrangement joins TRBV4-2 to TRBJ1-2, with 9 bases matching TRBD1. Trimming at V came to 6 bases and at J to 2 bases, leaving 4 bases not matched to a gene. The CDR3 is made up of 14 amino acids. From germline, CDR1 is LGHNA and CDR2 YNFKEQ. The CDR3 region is CASSNGQGNYGYTF. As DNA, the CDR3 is TGTGCCAGCAGTAACGGACAGGGGAACTATGGCTACACCTTC.

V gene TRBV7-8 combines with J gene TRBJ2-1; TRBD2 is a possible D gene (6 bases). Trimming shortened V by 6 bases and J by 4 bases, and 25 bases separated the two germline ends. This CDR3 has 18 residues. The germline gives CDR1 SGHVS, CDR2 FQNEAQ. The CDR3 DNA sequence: TGTGCCAGCAGGGGAGGCTGGAAAGCCGCCCCCACGTACAATGAGCAGTTCTTC. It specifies CASRGGWKAAPTYNEQFF.

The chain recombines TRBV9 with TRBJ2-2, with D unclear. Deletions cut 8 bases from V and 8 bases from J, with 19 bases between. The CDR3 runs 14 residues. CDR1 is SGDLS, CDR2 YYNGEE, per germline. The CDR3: CASSRNFPGGELFF. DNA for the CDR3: TGTGCCAGTTCAAGGAACTTCCCTGGGGGGGAGCTGTTTTTT. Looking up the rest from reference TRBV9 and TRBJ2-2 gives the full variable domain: DSGVTQTPKHLITATGQRVTLRCSPRSGDLSVYWYQQSLDQGLQFLIQYYNGEERAKGNILERFSAQQFPDLHSELNLSSLELGDSALYFCASSRNFPGGELFFGEGSRLTVL.

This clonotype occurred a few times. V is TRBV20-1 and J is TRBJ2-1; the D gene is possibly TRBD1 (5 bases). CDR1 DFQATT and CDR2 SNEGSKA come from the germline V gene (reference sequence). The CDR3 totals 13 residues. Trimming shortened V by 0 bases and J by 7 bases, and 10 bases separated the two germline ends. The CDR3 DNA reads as TGCAGTGCTAGAGAAAGGGGTGGAAATGAGCAGTTCTTC. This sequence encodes CSARERGGNEQFF.

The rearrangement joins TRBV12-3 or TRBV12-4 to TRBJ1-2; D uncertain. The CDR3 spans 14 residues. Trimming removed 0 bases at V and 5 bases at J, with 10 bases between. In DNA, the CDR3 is TGTGCCAGCAGTTTAGCGCCGACTGAATATGGCTACACCTTC. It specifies CASSLAPTEYGYTF.

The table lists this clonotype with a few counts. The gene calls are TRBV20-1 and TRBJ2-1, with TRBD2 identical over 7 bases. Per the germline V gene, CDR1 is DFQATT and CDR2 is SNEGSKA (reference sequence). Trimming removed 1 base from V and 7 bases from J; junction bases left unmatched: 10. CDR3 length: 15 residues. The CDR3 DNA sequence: TGCAGTGCTAGAGCGCACGTACTAGCGAGGAATGAGCAGTTCTTC. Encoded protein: CSARAHVLARNEQFF.

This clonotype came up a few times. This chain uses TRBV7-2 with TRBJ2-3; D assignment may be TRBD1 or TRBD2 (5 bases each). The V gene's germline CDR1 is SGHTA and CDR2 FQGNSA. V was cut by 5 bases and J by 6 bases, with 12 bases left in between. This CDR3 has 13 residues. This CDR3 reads CASSSFGADTQYF. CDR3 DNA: TGTGCCAGCAGCAGCTTCGGGGCGGATACGCAGTATTTT.

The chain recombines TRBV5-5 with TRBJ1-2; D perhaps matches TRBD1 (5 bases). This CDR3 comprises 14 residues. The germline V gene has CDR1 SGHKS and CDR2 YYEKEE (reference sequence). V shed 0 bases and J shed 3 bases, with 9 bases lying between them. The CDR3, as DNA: TGTGCCAGCAGCTTGGTCACGGGGGACTATGGCTACACCTTC. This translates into CASSLVTGDYGYTF.

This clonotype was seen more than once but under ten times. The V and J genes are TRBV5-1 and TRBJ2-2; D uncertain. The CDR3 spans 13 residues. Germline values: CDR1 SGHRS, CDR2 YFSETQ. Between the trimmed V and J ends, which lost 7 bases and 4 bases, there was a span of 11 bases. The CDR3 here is CASLSMFTGELFF. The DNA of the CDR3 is TGCGCCAGCCTCAGCATGTTCACCGGGGAGCTGTTTTTT.

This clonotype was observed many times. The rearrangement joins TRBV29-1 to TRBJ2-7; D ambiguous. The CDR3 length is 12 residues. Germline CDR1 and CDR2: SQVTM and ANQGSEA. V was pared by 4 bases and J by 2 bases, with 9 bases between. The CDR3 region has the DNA TGCAGCGTTGTATTGGCAGCCTACGAGCAGTACTTC. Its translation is CSVVLAAYEQYF.

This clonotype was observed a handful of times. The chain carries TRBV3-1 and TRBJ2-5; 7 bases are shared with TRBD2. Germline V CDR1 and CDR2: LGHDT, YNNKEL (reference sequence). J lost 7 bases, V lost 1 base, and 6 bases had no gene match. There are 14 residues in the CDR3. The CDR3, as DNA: TGTGCCAGCAGCCAAGGCGGGAGAAGGTGGACCCAGTACTTC. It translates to CASSQGGRRWTQYF.

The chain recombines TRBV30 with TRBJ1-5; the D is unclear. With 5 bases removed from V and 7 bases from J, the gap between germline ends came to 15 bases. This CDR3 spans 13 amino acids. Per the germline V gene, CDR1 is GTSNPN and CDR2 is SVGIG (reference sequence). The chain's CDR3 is CAWGLPPGQPQHF. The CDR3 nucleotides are TGTGCCTGGGGCCTACCTCCTGGGCAGCCCCAGCATTTT.

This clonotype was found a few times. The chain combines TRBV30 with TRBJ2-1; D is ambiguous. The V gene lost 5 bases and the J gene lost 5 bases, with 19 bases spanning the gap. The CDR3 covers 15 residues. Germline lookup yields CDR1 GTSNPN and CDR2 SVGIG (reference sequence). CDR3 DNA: TGTGCCTGGGTAGGAAACCGCGGCAGGCACAATGAGCAGTTCTTC. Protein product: CAWVGNRGRHNEQFF.

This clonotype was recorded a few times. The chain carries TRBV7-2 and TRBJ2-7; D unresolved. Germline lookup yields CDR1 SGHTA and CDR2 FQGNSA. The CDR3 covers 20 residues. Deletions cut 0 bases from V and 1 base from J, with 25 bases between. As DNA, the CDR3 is TGTGCCAGCAGCTTAGCTTACCTAGACTGGTTCCTCCAAGAATCCTACGAGCAGTACTTC. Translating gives CASSLAYLDWFLQESYEQYF.